This T cell receptor beta chain derives from a study of shared clonotypes between healthy human individuals. At the level of the study: There were three CD4 naive, three CD4 memory, two CD8 naive and one CD8 memory plates per donor. Findings and caveats of the study: Shared clonotypes: about 4.6% naive CD4, approximately 3.4% naive CD8, about 2.5% memory CD4, approximately 0.37% memory CD8.

Original processing notes: There were no quality scores in the junction-only immunoSEQ sequences, so filtering differed. The data were produced by immunoSEQ multiplex PCR, yet TCRdb's version contains in-frame clones alone and is incomplete. The V and J calls and clone size come from that table; D and trimming were worked out from the DNA. The profile shows about 2 million clones, 95% of them singletons. On this clone itself: Its antigen is undetermined.

Germline lookup yields CDR1 SGHTA and CDR2 FQGNSA. CDR3 length: 15 amino acids. The V and J ends lost 4 bases and 8 bases respectively, with 20 bases between them. A CD45RA-negative memory subset and a CD45RA+ naive subset were separated from the CD4+ cells. Source material: naive CD4+ T cells sorted from blood. Subset given: CD45RA+ positively selected. The V and J genes are TRBV7-2 and TRBJ1-2; D is possibly TRBD1 (6 bases). The sequence was collected from a man aged 18 to 30 in good health. The CDR3 here is CASSSQRGGLKGYTF. CDR3 sequence (DNA): TGTGCCAGCAGCTCCCAACGGGGGGGGCTTAAGGGCTACACCTTC.